This paragraph covers one TCR beta chain sequence. Its target is not known. The data stem from a study of T cell repertoires in ileal Crohn's disease. Looking at the study overall: Patients had a median roughly 8-year disease duration, and roughly 38% were active smokers. Operated complications were stricturing disease (roughly 60%) and penetrating disease (about 40%). Broader study findings: Clonality above 26.8% at surgery always came with endoscopic recurrence.

Adults with ileal or ileocolonic Crohn's disease and an indication for resection were eligible. TCRdb's table, derived via immunoSEQ multiplex PCR, lists solely in-frame clones and lacks some. The sample records approximately 9,000 clones, around 80% being singletons. Germline V gene data show CDR1 as SGDLS and CDR2 as YYNGEE. V was trimmed by 4 bases and J by 9 bases, leaving 14 bases between them. The CDR3 sequence is 13 residues long. Sequenced: ileal tissue. This chain links TRBV9 with TRBJ2-1; D gene uncertain. This TCR was sampled from an adult with Crohn's disease. CDR3 sequence (DNA): TGTGCCAGCAGCTTTTCTACCGCTACTGAGCAGTTCTTC. It encodes CASSFSTATEQFF.